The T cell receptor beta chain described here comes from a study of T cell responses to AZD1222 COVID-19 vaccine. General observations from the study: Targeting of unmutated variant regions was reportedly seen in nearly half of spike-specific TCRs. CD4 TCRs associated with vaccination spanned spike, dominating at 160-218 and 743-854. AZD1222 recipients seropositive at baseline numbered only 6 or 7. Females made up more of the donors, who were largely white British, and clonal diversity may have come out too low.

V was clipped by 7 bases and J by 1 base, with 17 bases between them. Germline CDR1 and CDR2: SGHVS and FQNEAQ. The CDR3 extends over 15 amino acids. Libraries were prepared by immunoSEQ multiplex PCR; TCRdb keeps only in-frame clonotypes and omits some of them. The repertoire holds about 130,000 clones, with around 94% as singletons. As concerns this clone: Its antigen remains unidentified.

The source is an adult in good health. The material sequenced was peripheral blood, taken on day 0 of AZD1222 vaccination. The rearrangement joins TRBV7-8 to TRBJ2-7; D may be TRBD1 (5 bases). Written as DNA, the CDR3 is TGTGCCAGCAACCTAACCCCAGACAGATCCTACGAGCAGTACTTC. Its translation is CASNLTPDRSYEQYF.